Reported below is one T cell receptor (beta chain). Method: immunoSEQ multiplex PCR; TCRdb's copy keeps in-frame clones and lacks some. The sample shows over 90,000 clones, more than 65% of them seen only once. This entry belongs to a study of radiation and T cells in renal cell carcinoma. Germline V lookup: CDR1 MNHEY, CDR2 SMNVEV (reference sequence). V shed 6 bases and J shed 4 bases, with 23 bases lying between them. The CDR3 covers 17 residues. Time point given: blood 4 weeks post-SBRT, at nephrectomy. Specified treatment: 15 Gy SBRT to primary tumor, nephrectomy 4 weeks later. Nephrectomy followed 15 Gy stereotactic body radiation by 4 weeks.

Sequencing used blood, obtained from a patient whose treatment included radiotherapy and nephrectomy. The chain is built from TRBV27 and TRBJ2-3; tentatively, D is TRBD2 (6 bases). The sequence was obtained from a man aged 60 to 69 with renal cell carcinoma. CDR3 residues: CASSILVGAGRADTQYF. The CDR3 nucleotides read TGTGCCAGCAGCATCCTGGTAGGGGCGGGAAGGGCAGATACGCAGTATTTT.